This TCR beta chain appears in the sequencing data of a study of shared clonotypes between healthy human individuals (dated by TCRdb to 2018 to 2020). About the investigation overall: A couple of women and a few men aged 18 to 49 years were included in the cohort. Between about 0.94 and 10 billion PBMCs per donor were obtained by leukapheresis. For each donor, CD4 naive and CD4 memory were each given three plates, CD8 naive was given two plates, and CD8 memory was given one plate. The study deeply sequenced blood TCR repertoires of roughly five healthy adults to estimate repertoire size and the extent of clonotype sharing between individuals. Libraries were prepared and TCR repertoires were sequenced by different laboratories using diverse techniques, in order to increase sequencing depth and limit assay-specific biases. Overall study outcomes, separate from this receptor: Based on pairwise subsampling, the degree of clonotype sharing among donors was expected to be affected by sequencing depth. Estimated clonotype richness was generally larger for naive than for memory subsets. Sampling was restricted to blood, and TCR repertoires in tissues likely differ from the TCR repertoires found in blood. About 4.5% of naive CD4, more than 3% of naive CD8, approximately 2.2% of memory CD4, and around 0.42% of memory CD8 clonotypes were shared across several donors. Even with the large sequencing depth, rarefaction of the sorted-subset datasets indicated that sequencing was incomplete. The small number of donors limited the genetic and exposure-history diversity represented. Compared with non-shared clonotypes, the clonotypes found in all four sorted-subset donors had higher generation probabilities.

Ends trimmed: V by 4 bases, J by 5 bases; bases unmatched to a gene: 5. The CDR3 numbers 14 residues from cysteine through phenylalanine. The DNA shown is the 42-base CDR3, in frame from base 1. The germline V gene (reference sequence) sets CDR1 to SGHKS and CDR2 to YYEKEE. Using the deep immunoSEQ assay, multiplex PCR amplified TCR CDR3 regions from genomic DNA. For each cell subset, the extracted genomic DNA was distributed evenly across all wells of several immunoSEQ 96-well plates, and each plate served as one replicate. For sorted subsets, each replicate PCR was loaded with roughly 0.2 ug genomic DNA, equivalent to some 31,000 T cell genomes. The purified libraries were quantified using a Qubit 3.0 fluorometer, sized with a Bioanalyzer 2100, and then quantified again using the KAPA Library Quantification kit. Each immunoSEQ 96-well plate was sequenced on its own single-read 150-cycle Illumina NextSeq 550 flow cell. The original methods were these. The immunoSEQ output contained only junctional sequences without quality scores, so filtering could not match that applied to full-length reads. Sequences were annotated with PyIR, a Python wrapper for IgBLAST v1.9, and V/J genes and CDR3 were assigned using IMGT germline references. Any read was removed if the V/J assignment was weak (E-value above 1e-6), the CDR3 was missing, or the read contained stop codons, out-of-frame junctions, or ambiguous translated residues. V3J clonotypes were defined as sequences sharing an identical inferred V gene, J gene, and CDR3 amino acid sequence. The percentage overlap between two repertoires was calculated by dividing the number of shared unique clonotypes by the size of the smaller repertoire. RTK rarefaction, the Chao1 estimator, and Recon v2.1 estimates of unobserved clonotypes were used to assess repertoire richness. Generation probabilities for all TCRbeta clonotypes obtained by the gDNA method from four donors were computed using OLGA. Here the immuneACCESS table is served through TCRdb, limited to in-frame sequences with V and J called. Missing clones are a known gap in these copies; in checked studies unresolved V genes cover under half, and the rest lacks a known reason. The DNA gave D and trimming, while V, J and clone size come from that table. The sample table records around 2.1 million clones; under 95% of these occur just once. The ten most abundant clones make up about 1.5% of the sample.

CD8 naive samples consisted of CD45RO-negative cells that were positively selected for CCR7, yielding a CD45RA+CCR7+ population without TemRA cells. The donors were healthy, HIV-negative adults with no recently reported acute infections or vaccinations. Every donor was a Caucasian adult residing in Nashville, Tennessee, USA. Blood was obtained by leukapheresis, after which PBMCs were separated by Ficoll-Histopaque density gradient centrifugation and cryopreserved in liquid nitrogen vapor phase. Purity and quantity of every magnetically sorted T cell population were checked by analytical flow cytometry. Each sorted fraction had its genomic DNA isolated and then quantified by UV absorbance on a Nanodrop 2000c. As for this clone: Its antigen has not been determined. Per-nucleotide qualities are absent, and no much larger clonotype sits a single base away.

The receptor was derived from a man between 18 and 35 years old in good health. Some clones in this sample may be carry-over from other donors' samples. The source material was naive CD8+ T cells from PBMCs. The sample's cell subset or site label is to be understood as: CD45RA+CCR7+. This chain is built from TRBV5-5 and TRBJ1-5; 8 junctional bases match TRBD1. The nucleotide sequence reads TGTGCCAGCAGCACAGACAGGGGAGATCAGCCCCAGCATTTT. Translation gives CASSTDRGDQPQHF.